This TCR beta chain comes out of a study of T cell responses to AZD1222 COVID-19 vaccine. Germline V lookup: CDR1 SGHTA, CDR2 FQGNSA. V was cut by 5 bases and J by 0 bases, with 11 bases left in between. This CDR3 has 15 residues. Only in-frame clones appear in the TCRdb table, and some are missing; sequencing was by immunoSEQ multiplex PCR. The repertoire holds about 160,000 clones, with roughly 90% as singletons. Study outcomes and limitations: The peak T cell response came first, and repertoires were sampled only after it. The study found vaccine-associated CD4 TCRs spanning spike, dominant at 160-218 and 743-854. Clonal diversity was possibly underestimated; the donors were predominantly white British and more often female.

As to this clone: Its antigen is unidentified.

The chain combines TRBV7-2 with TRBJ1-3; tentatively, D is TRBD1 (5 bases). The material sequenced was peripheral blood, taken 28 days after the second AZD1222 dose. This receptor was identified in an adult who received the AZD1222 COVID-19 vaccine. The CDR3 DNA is TGTGCCAGCAGCCGTGACAGCGCCTCTGGAAACACCATATATTTT. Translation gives CASSRDSASGNTIYF.